This TCR beta chain was found in a study of blood T cell repertoires in COVID-19. About the research overall: Italy, Spain and the United States were the sources of the convalescent and acute COVID-19 samples. Sources were T cells, B-cell-depleted T cells, or PBMCs; the material itself was cDNA or gDNA.

The count of this clone is one. This CDR3 contains 13 residues. The germline gives CDR1 SQVTM, CDR2 ANQGSEA. V lost 4 bases, J lost 0 bases, and 2 bases stayed unmatched. Sequenced by immunoSEQ multiplex PCR; TCRdb stores in-frame clones only, minus some. Of approximately 230,000 clones in the sample, about 90% were seen once. This chain joins TRBV29-1 and TRBJ2-7, with 8 nucleotides matching TRBD1. The sample was peripheral blood. The receptor was isolated from a man aged 18 to 29 with active or convalescent COVID-19. CDR3 coding DNA: TGCAGCGTTGCGACAGGGGACTCCTACGAGCAGTACTTC. Its protein product is CSVATGDSYEQYF.